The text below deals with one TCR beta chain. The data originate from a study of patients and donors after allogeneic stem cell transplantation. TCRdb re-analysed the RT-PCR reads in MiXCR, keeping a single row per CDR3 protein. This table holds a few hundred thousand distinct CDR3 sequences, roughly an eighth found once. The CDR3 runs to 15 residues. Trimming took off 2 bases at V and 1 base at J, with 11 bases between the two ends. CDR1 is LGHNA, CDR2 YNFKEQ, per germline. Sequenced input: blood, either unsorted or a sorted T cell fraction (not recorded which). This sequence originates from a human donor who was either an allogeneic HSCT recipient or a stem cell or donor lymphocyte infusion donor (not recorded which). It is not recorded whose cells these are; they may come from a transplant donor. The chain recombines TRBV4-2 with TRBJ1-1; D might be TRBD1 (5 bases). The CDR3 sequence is CASSQRDAGNTEAFF. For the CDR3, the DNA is TGTGCCAGCAGCCAACGGGACGCGGGGAACACTGAAGCTTTCTTT.